The 26 T cell receptor beta chains reported below all come from one sample, sequenced in a study of response to subunit inactivated influenza vaccine. TCRdb re-derived calls from the RT-PCR reads in MiXCR, one entry per CDR3 protein. In the table there are about 530,000 distinct CDR3 sequences, approximately 12% of which are singletons. The sequences come from PBMCs from blood, collected on the day of vaccination. The receptors were sampled from a man aged 50-59 years who received an inactivated influenza vaccine.

This clonotype was counted only a few times. The V call is TRBV12-3 or TRBV12-4, the J call TRBJ2-1; D gene ambiguous. Trimming removed 2 bases from V and 7 bases from J, with 15 bases in between. The CDR3 contains 15 residues. CDR3 sequence reads: CASSLSAIVGNEQFF. The CDR3 DNA is TGTGCCAGCAGTTTATCGGCGATTGTGGGGAATGAGCAGTTCTTC.

This clonotype was counted ten times or more. This chain connects TRBV10-3 to TRBJ1-6; TRBD1 aligns across 9 bases. Per germline, CDR1 ENHRY and CDR2 SYGVKD. The CDR3 consists of 15 residues. V shed 7 bases and J 5 bases; nucleotides not matched to a gene: 6. This chain's CDR3 is CAINQGQGDNSPLHF. The CDR3 DNA reads TGTGCCATCAACCAGGGACAGGGCGATAATTCACCCCTCCACTTT.

V and J are TRBV12-3 or TRBV12-4 and TRBJ2-1; 8 nucleotides align to TRBD2. The CDR3 spans 15 residues. V gave up 6 bases and J gave up 4 bases; unmatched junction bases: 8. The CDR3 sequence is CASSSLAGLYNEQFF. CDR3 nucleotides: TGTGCCAGCAGCTCCCTAGCGGGCTTATACAATGAGCAGTTCTTC.

In its sample, this clonotype was seen many times. This sequence joins TRBV20-1 and TRBJ2-3; D is possibly TRBD1 (6 bases). Germline V lookup: CDR1 DFQATT, CDR2 SNEGSKA (reference sequence). Trimming removed 5 bases from V and 1 base from J, with 13 bases in between. The CDR3 covers 14 residues. Here the CDR3 DNA reads TGCAGTGCTCCCCATGGGGGCGGCACAGATACGCAGTATTTT. It is translated as CSAPHGGGTDTQYF.

This clonotype has just a few counts. The J gene is TRBJ1-1, the V gene TRBV7-9; D gene unclear. The CDR3 runs to 15 residues. The V gene's germline CDR1 is SEHNR and CDR2 FQNEAQ (reference sequence). Trimming left V 5 bases short and J 1 base short, with 14 bases between. CDR3 bases: TGTGCCAGCAGCCCAGACTTCCTTCGGAACACTGAAGCTTTCTTT. Protein product: CASSPDFLRNTEAFF.

The chain has TRBV5-1 and TRBJ2-4, with D perhaps given as TRBD1 or TRBD2 (5 bases each). Germline V lookup: CDR1 SGHRS, CDR2 YFSETQ. The V gene lost 4 bases and the J gene lost 0 bases, with 17 bases spanning the gap. The CDR3 runs 17 residues. CDR3 amino acids: CASSHVGTALAKNIQYF. In DNA, the CDR3 is TGCGCCAGCAGCCATGTCGGGACGGCCCTAGCCAAAAACATTCAGTACTTC.

A few counts support this clonotype. CDR3 region: CASSPRTNPYEQYF. As DNA, the CDR3 is TGTGCCAGCAGCCCACGGACGAATCCCTACGAGCAGTACTTC. This chain connects TRBV9 to TRBJ2-7; D is ambiguous. Germline CDR1 is SGDLS and CDR2 is YYNGEE. V lost 4 bases, J lost 2 bases, and 13 bases lay in between. CDR3 length: 14 amino acids.

V gene TRBV27 combines with J gene TRBJ2-1; the match to TRBD1 covers 7 bases. The CDR3 length is 14 residues. Germline V gene lookup returns CDR1 MNHEY and CDR2 SMNVEV (reference sequence). The V segment lost 5 bases and the J segment 7 bases; nucleotides outside the gene matches: 8. CDR3 nucleotide sequence: TGTGCCAGCAGTCTAGCAAACAGGGGTAATGAGCAGTTCTTC. Protein product: CASSLANRGNEQFF.

This clonotype has more than one count but fewer than ten. The chain carries TRBV24-1 and TRBJ1-2; no definite D call. The CDR3 length is 13 residues. The V end was cut by 4 bases, the J end by 4 bases, with 9 bases between. The germline V gene has CDR1 KGHDR and CDR2 SFDVKD. The CDR3 sequence is CATSDTRTYGYTF. DNA for the CDR3: TGTGCCACCAGTGACACCCGCACCTATGGCTACACCTTC.

V usage is TRBV9 and J usage is TRBJ2-1, with D perhaps TRBD2 (6 bases). This CDR3 contains 14 residues. V was clipped by 5 bases and J by 4 bases, with 13 bases between them. In germline, CDR1 is SGDLS, CDR2 YYNGEE. The CDR3 bases are TGTGCCAGCAGTGCCGGGAGTCCTTACAATGAGCAGTTCTTC. Translating gives CASSAGSPYNEQFF. The full variable domain, rest sourced from reference TRBV9 and TRBJ2-1, is DSGVTQTPKHLITATGQRVTLRCSPRSGDLSVYWYQQSLDQGLQFLIQYYNGEERAKGNILERFSAQQFPDLHSELNLSSLELGDSALYFCASSAGSPYNEQFFGPGTRLTVL.

At least ten counts were recorded for this clonotype. The chain couples TRBV28 to TRBJ1-1; D might be TRBD1 (6 bases). Trimming left V 3 bases short and J 4 bases short, with 12 bases between. This CDR3 contains 14 residues. Germline V gene data show CDR1 as MDHEN and CDR2 as SYDVKM. Here the CDR3 reads CASSFYGGPTEAFF. CDR3 DNA: TGTGCCAGCAGTTTTTATGGGGGGCCCACTGAAGCTTTCTTT.

The CDR3 DNA reads TGTGCCAGCAGTCGGGGGGGTTTTGGCTACACCTTC. Its translation: CASSRGGFGYTF. The rearrangement uses TRBV28 and TRBJ1-2; D perhaps matches TRBD1 (5 bases). CDR1 and CDR2 (germline): MDHEN, SYDVKM. V lost 5 bases to trimming and J lost 7 bases, with 11 bases between them. The CDR3 spans 12 residues.

This clonotype was observed at least ten times. This chain links TRBV6-5 with TRBJ2-7, with no clear D. Trimming shortened V by 0 bases and J by 3 bases, and 12 bases separated the two germline ends. Germline V lookup: CDR1 MNHEY, CDR2 SVGAGI. The CDR3 is 15 amino acids. The CDR3 loop is CASSYSISGRYEQYF. CDR3 DNA sequence: TGTGCCAGCAGTTACTCGATCTCCGGCCGCTACGAGCAGTACTTC.

This clonotype was counted between two and nine times. V is TRBV28 and J is TRBJ1-1; D is possibly TRBD1 (5 bases). CDR1 is MDHEN and CDR2 is SYDVKM in the germline V gene. The CDR3 runs 15 residues. V dropped 7 bases and J dropped 3 bases, with 18 bases sitting between them. The CDR3 protein is CASIPSVPGDTEAFF. The DNA for the CDR3 is TGTGCCAGCATACCATCCGTACCGGGGGACACTGAAGCTTTCTTT. The full variable domain, completed using reference TRBV28 and TRBJ1-1, is DVKVTQSSRYLVKRTGEKVFLECVQDMDHENMFWYRQDPGLGLRLIYFSYDVKMKEKGDIPEGYSVSREKKERFSLILESASTNQTSMYLCASIPSVPGDTEAFFGQGTRLTVV.

In its sample, this clonotype was seen a few times. The genes are TRBV10-2 and TRBJ2-5; D is possibly TRBD1 or TRBD2 (5 bases each). Trimming left V 5 bases short and J 5 bases short, with 15 bases between. There are 14 residues in the CDR3. Per the germline V gene, CDR1 is WSHSY and CDR2 is SAAADI. DNA of the CDR3: TGCGCCAGCAGTCCCGGGGCCCCGAGGGAGACCCAGTACTTC. Residues: CASSPGAPRETQYF.

This clonotype was counted once. This chain links TRBV10-3 with TRBJ2-3; 15 bases line up with TRBD2. CDR3 length: 19 residues. V shed 5 bases, J shed 0 bases, and the junction held 9 bases outside the gene matches. Germline lookup yields CDR1 ENHRY and CDR2 SYGVKD. The CDR3 is CAISLVGTSGGTSTDTQYF. As DNA, the CDR3 is TGTGCCATCAGTTTGGTGGGGACTAGCGGGGGGACAAGCACAGATACGCAGTATTTT.

In its sample, this clonotype was seen a few times. The rearrangement links TRBV9 to TRBJ2-3; 8 bases match TRBD2. This CDR3 has 16 amino acids. Germline values: CDR1 SGDLS, CDR2 YYNGEE. The J segment lost 0 bases and the V segment lost 1 base, leaving 4 bases of the junction unmatched. This CDR3 reads CASSVLSGASTDTQYF. CDR3 sequence (DNA): TGTGCCAGCAGCGTACTTAGCGGGGCGAGCACAGATACGCAGTATTTT.

The gene calls are TRBV15 and TRBJ2-7; D not resolved. The germline gives CDR1 LNHNV, CDR2 YYDKDF (reference sequence). V was trimmed by 4 bases and J by 6 bases, leaving 22 bases between them. The length of the CDR3 is 16 residues. The CDR3 DNA sequence: TGTGCCACCAGCAAAGCGCGGACCGTCTTAGAAGGCGAGCAGTACTTC. Protein: CATSKARTVLEGEQYF. Full variable domain (missing parts from reference TRBV15 and TRBJ2-7): DAMVIQNPRYQVTQFGKPVTLSCSQTLNHNVMYWYQQKSSQAPKLLFHYYDKDFNNEADTPDNFQSRRPNTSFCFLDIRSPGLGDTAMYLCATSKARTVLEGEQYFGPGTRLTVT.

This clonotype appeared a few times. The CDR3 reads CASSLLGHGELFF. The CDR3 DNA follows: TGTGCCAGCAGCTTACTAGGTCACGGGGAGCTGTTTTTT. V usage is TRBV5-6 and J usage is TRBJ2-2, with D maybe TRBD2 (5 bases). From germline, CDR1 is SGHDT and CDR2 YYEEEE. This CDR3 comprises 13 residues. V gave up 2 bases and J gave up 7 bases, with 9 bases separating them. Together with reference TRBV5-6 and TRBJ2-2, the CDR3 gives the full variable domain: DAGVTQSPTHLIKTRGQQVTLRCSPKSGHDTVSWYQQALGQGPQFIFQYYEEEERQRGNFPDRFSGHQFPNYSSELNVNALLLGDSALYLCASSLLGHGELFFGEGSRLTVL.

This clonotype was counted between two and nine times. This sequence joins TRBV7-3 and TRBJ2-3; TRBD1 agrees at 9 bases. The germline V gene encodes CDR1 SGHTA and CDR2 FQGTGA. The CDR3 extends over 15 amino acids. With V trimmed by 7 bases and J by 0 bases, 5 bases remained unmatched. The CDR3 loop reads CASKGQGTSTDTQYF. DNA of the CDR3: TGTGCCAGCAAAGGACAGGGGACAAGCACAGATACGCAGTATTTT.

The rearrangement joins TRBV6-1 to TRBJ1-5; D not resolved. Germline V gene sequence: CDR1 MNHNS, CDR2 SASEGT. The CDR3 is 19 amino acids. The V end lost 6 bases, the J end lost 9 bases, and 33 bases lay between the germline ends. The CDR3 DNA reads as TGTGCCAGCAGCCACAACCCCCTGTACCGCGGGGTACATACACCGCCCCAGCATTTT. It encodes CASSHNPLYRGVHTPPQHF.

The chain uses TRBV6-6 and TRBJ1-4; the D gene is possibly TRBD1 (6 bases). This CDR3 contains 12 residues. Germline CDR1 reads MNHNY; CDR2 reads SVGAGI (reference sequence). The germline V and J ends were trimmed by 6 bases and 13 bases, with 15 bases remaining between them. This CDR3 reads CASSHRDRPLFF. The CDR3, as DNA: TGTGCCAGCAGCCACCGAGACAGGCCACTGTTTTTT.

This clonotype has at least ten counts. This chain links TRBV4-3 with TRBJ2-2; D is tentatively TRBD1 or TRBD2 (5 bases each). Germline CDR1 LGHNA, CDR2 YSLEER. Trimming shortened V by 3 bases and J by 6 bases, and 17 bases separated the two germline ends. The CDR3 contains 16 residues. CDR3 bases: TGCGCCAGCAGCCAGACTCTCGGGAAGGGGCCCGGGGAGCTGTTTTTT. Its translation is CASSQTLGKGPGELFF.

The CDR3 DNA reads as TGTGCCACCAGCGGGGGGCTAACCCTTAGCACAGATACGCAGTATTTT. Protein sequence: CATSGGLTLSTDTQYF. This sequence joins TRBV15 and TRBJ2-3; possibly TRBD1 or TRBD2 for D (6 bases each). This CDR3 contains 16 residues. V was pared by 5 bases and J by 0 bases, with 15 bases between. CDR1 is LNHNV and CDR2 is YYDKDF in the germline V gene (reference sequence). The variable domain in full, completed from reference TRBV15 and TRBJ2-3, reads DAMVIQNPRYQVTQFGKPVTLSCSQTLNHNVMYWYQQKSSQAPKLLFHYYDKDFNNEADTPDNFQSRRPNTSFCFLDIRSPGLGDTAMYLCATSGGLTLSTDTQYFGPGTRLTVL.

This sequence joins TRBV3-1 and TRBJ1-6; unclear D gene. In germline, CDR1 is LGHDT, CDR2 YNNKEL (reference sequence). The ends were cut back, 0 bases at V and 5 bases at J, with 8 bases in the middle. The CDR3 contains 15 residues. CDR3 in amino acids: CASSQDSVNNSPLHF. CDR3 nucleotides: TGTGCCAGCAGCCAAGATTCAGTTAATAATTCACCCCTCCACTTT.

This clonotype appeared many times. V and J are TRBV5-1 and TRBJ2-5; D may be TRBD2 (6 bases). The V and J ends lost 3 bases and 4 bases respectively, with 16 bases between them. The CDR3 runs to 15 residues. Per the germline V gene, CDR1 is SGHRS and CDR2 is YFSETQ. CDR3 in amino acids: CASSSGPGEGETQYF. The CDR3 nucleotides are TGCGCCAGCAGCTCGGGACCGGGAGAGGGAGAGACCCAGTACTTC. Full variable domain (missing parts from reference TRBV5-1 and TRBJ2-5): KAGVTQTPRYLIKTRGQQVTLSCSPISGHRSVSWYQQTPGQGLQFLFEYFSETQRNKGNFPGRFSGRQFSNSRSEMNVSTLELGDSALYLCASSSGPGEGETQYFGPGTRLLVL.